Included here is one TCR beta chain sequence, with context. Its antigen is undetermined. Pregnant or lactating patients were excluded, as were those with uncontrolled infection or other autoimmune disease. These data originate in a study of T cells in Graves' hyperthyroidism and ophthalmopathy. General study points: Most clonotypes that expanded in the thyroid above 0.001 also showed up in blood.

Trimming removed 8 bases from V and 7 bases from J, with 14 bases in between. This CDR3 region has 12 residues. CDR1 is SGHVS and CDR2 is FNYEAQ in the germline V gene. What was amplified from RNA transcripts were TCR beta CDR3 regions. Researchers ran a first-round RT-PCR on the TCR CDR3 using the HTBI primer set. TCRdb reprocessed the multiplex PCR reads via MiXCR and lists one record per CDR3 protein. This table has 550,000 to 700,000 distinct CDR3 sequences, about 43% appearing once. This clonotype was obtained from an adult woman with Graves' disease, either hyperthyroidism or ophthalmopathy (not recorded which). What was sequenced was peripheral blood or thyroid tissue (not recorded which). The chain links TRBV7-6 to TRBJ1-2, with TRBD1 as a possible D gene (6 bases). The CDR3 nucleotides read TGTGCCAGCGGAGGGGGGCTTGGTGGCTACACCTTC. Amino acid sequence: CASGGGLGGYTF. The full variable domain, rest sourced from reference TRBV7-6 and TRBJ1-2, is GAGVSQSPRYKVTKRGQDVALRCDPISGHVSLYWYRQALGQGPEFLTYFNYEAQQDKSGLPNDRFSAERPEGSISTLTIQRTEQRDSAMYRCASGGGLGGYTFGSGTRLTVV.